These 18 T cell receptor beta chains came from one sample sequenced in a study of human T cells and chemical hapten exposure. TCRdb called the RACE reads again in MiXCR, with one record for every CDR3 protein. The table includes 35,000 to 50,000 distinct CDR3 sequences, about 10% detected once. The time point: pre-sensitization, week 0. Treatment here: therapeutic diphenylcyclopropenone sensitization with weekly scalp DPC. This specimen consisted of whole blood, obtained in connection with sensitization to the hapten diphenylcyclopropenone (DPC). The receptors derive from a man aged 25 to 40 with alopecia areata. Some clones in this sample may be carry-over from other donors' samples.

This clonotype has a handful of counts. At one end, the junction sequence differs from germline, possibly due to a read error. This rearrangement joins TRBV3-1 to TRBJ2-1, with 9 bases that match TRBD1. The CDR3 totals 16 residues. Germline CDR1 LGHDT, CDR2 YNNKEL (reference sequence). CDR3 protein: CASGQVLGTGNNEQFF. DNA of the CDR3: TGCGCCAGCGGGCAGGTATTAGGGACAGGGAACAATGAGCAGTTCTTC.

This clonotype was observed at least ten times. The CDR3 is CASSLAFGTGQETQYF. CDR3 sequence (DNA): TGTGCCAGCAGCTTAGCATTTGGGACTGGCCAAGAGACCCAGTACTTC. The chain carries TRBV7-9 and TRBJ2-5, with a possible D match to TRBD2 (6 bases). The germline gives CDR1 SEHNR, CDR2 FQNEAQ (reference sequence). Trimming stripped 0 bases from V and 1 base from J, with 12 bases between. The CDR3 has 16 residues.

This clonotype was seen a handful of times. The chain employs TRBV20-1 and TRBJ2-1; TRBD2 might be the D (5 bases). V shed 3 bases and J shed 0 bases, with 12 bases lying between them. The CDR3 sequence is 15 residues long. Germline CDR1 and CDR2: DFQATT and SNEGSKA (reference sequence). CDR3 DNA: TGCAGTGCTAGGGTGAGGGCGGGCTCCTACAATGAGCAGTTCTTC. It specifies CSARVRAGSYNEQFF.

The table lists this clonotype with many counts. The chain is built from TRBV7-7 and TRBJ2-2; either TRBD1 or TRBD2 may fit D (5 bases each). V gave up 6 bases and J gave up 6 bases, with 11 bases separating them. The CDR3 consists of 13 residues. CDR1 SSHAT and CDR2 FNYEAQ come from the germline V gene (reference sequence). The CDR3, as DNA: TGTGCCAGCAGGGGGCTGGGAGCCGGGGAGCTGTTTTTT. It codes for CASRGLGAGELFF.

The chain has TRBV30 and TRBJ1-1; D ambiguous. Trimming removed 2 bases at V and 1 base at J, with 8 bases between. CDR1 and CDR2 (germline): GTSNPN, SVGIG (reference sequence). This CDR3 is built from 13 residues. Here the CDR3 DNA reads TGTGCCTGGAGTCGAATAGGGAACACTGAAGCTTTCTTT. This encodes CAWSRIGNTEAFF.

In its sample, this clonotype was seen many times. This rearrangement joins TRBV5-6 to TRBJ1-2; D call uncertain. This CDR3 contains 13 residues. The germline V gene has CDR1 SGHDT and CDR2 YYEEEE. The ends were cut back, 3 bases at V and 8 bases at J, with 14 bases in the middle. CDR3 nucleotides: TGTGCCAGCAGCTCCAGGACCGGGAGAGGCTACACCTTC. Protein product: CASSSRTGRGYTF.

Turning to this clonotype: The junction departs from the called germline gene at one end, perhaps through a read error. The chain recombines TRBV29-1 with TRBJ2-2, with 7 bases that match TRBD2. The CDR3 covers 12 residues. In germline, CDR1 is SQVTM, CDR2 ANQGSEA. The chain's CDR3 is CCSGANTGELFF. For the CDR3, the DNA is TGTTGCAGCGGGGCGAACACCGGGGAGCTGTTTTTT.

At least ten counts were recorded for this clonotype. V is TRBV6-5 and J is TRBJ1-2, with 8 bases fitting TRBD1. The length of the CDR3 is 12 residues. J lost 7 bases, V lost 5 bases, and 3 bases had no gene match. Germline values: CDR1 MNHEY, CDR2 SVGAGI. DNA of the CDR3: TGTGCCAGCAGTCAACAGGGGGGTGGCTACACCTTC. It yields the protein CASSQQGGGYTF.

This rearrangement joins TRBV14 to TRBJ1-1, with 10 positions matching TRBD1. The germline V gene has CDR1 SGHDN and CDR2 FVKESK. The CDR3 is 12 amino acids. The V gene end was trimmed by 6 bases and the J gene end by 11 bases; junction bases not matched to a gene: 6. The CDR3 DNA follows: TGTGCCAGCAGTCAGACAGGGGGCAAGGCTTTCTTT. The encoded protein is CASSQTGGKAFF.

This clonotype has ten or more counts. The chain carries TRBV12-3 or TRBV12-4 and TRBJ1-5; D uncertain. V was clipped by 3 bases and J by 0 bases, with 21 bases between them. This CDR3 is built from 19 residues. CDR3 region: CASSFEVGSDRFSNQPQHF. The CDR3 DNA is TGTGCCAGCAGTTTTGAGGTAGGATCGGACCGATTTAGCAATCAGCCCCAGCATTTT.

The chain has TRBV28 and TRBJ1-2; no firm D call. V lost 10 bases, J lost 6 bases, and 12 bases lay in between. The CDR3 is 11 residues long. Germline V CDR1 and CDR2: MDHEN, SYDVKM. CDR3 sequence: CATLRADGYTF. CDR3 nucleotides: TGTGCCACCCTTAGGGCCGATGGCTACACCTTC.

The chain employs TRBV20-1 and TRBJ1-2, with D possibly being TRBD1 (6 bases). The CDR3 sequence is 15 residues long. Germline-derived CDR1 and CDR2 are DFQATT and SNEGSKA (reference sequence). Trimming took off 3 bases at V and 2 bases at J, with 16 bases between the two ends. The DNA of the CDR3 is TGCAGTGCTAGTAGAACCCCGGACAGCAACTATGGCTACACCTTC. Translation gives CSASRTPDSNYGYTF.

This clonotype has a count of ten or more. The V and J genes are TRBV5-1 and TRBJ1-6; 8 bases agree with TRBD1. The CDR3 spans 15 residues. Looked up from germline, CDR1 is SGHRS and CDR2 is YFSETQ. J gave up 14 bases and V 4 bases, and 14 bases lay outside the gene matches. The CDR3 sequence: CASSLIPGQAASLHF. DNA for the CDR3: TGCGCCAGCAGCCTGATCCCGGGACAGGCGGCCTCCCTCCACTTT.

The table lists this clonotype with many counts. The J gene is TRBJ2-3, the V gene TRBV4-2, with 9 bases that match TRBD2. J lost 6 bases, V lost 3 bases, and 10 bases had no gene match. Germline V gene data show CDR1 as LGHNA and CDR2 as YNFKEQ. The CDR3 spans 16 residues. The CDR3 DNA reads TGTGCCAGCAGCCAGGCGCGCGGGGGGGCGGTGGATACGCAGTATTTT. It codes for CASSQARGGAVDTQYF.

This clonotype was picked up many times. The chain carries TRBV27 and TRBJ2-2, with TRBD2 matching over 9 bases. The CDR3 length is 15 residues. Germline CDR1 is MNHEY and CDR2 is SMNVEV (reference sequence). The V and J ends lost 2 bases and 2 bases, in that order; junction bases with no gene match: 0. CDR3 region: CASSLLAGNTGELFF. As DNA, the CDR3 is TGTGCCAGCAGTTTACTAGCGGGAAACACCGGGGAGCTGTTTTTT.

This clonotype was found many times. The V gene is TRBV28, the J gene TRBJ2-3; D gene uncertain. Germline lookup yields CDR1 MDHEN and CDR2 SYDVKM. The CDR3 is made up of 12 amino acids. V lost 0 bases to trimming and J lost 4 bases, with 2 bases between them. CDR3 DNA sequence: TGTGCCAGCAGTTTATGGGCAGATACGCAGTATTTT. Translated, it gives CASSLWADTQYF.

In this sample, this clonotype turned up many times. The J gene is TRBJ1-3, the V gene TRBV18; D is uncertain. Trimming removed 1 base from V and 2 bases from J, with 12 bases in between. This CDR3 spans 16 amino acids. CDR1 is KGHSH, CDR2 LQKENI, per germline. Here the CDR3 DNA reads TGTGCCAGCTCACCACGGCACGACATCCCTGGAAACACCATATATTTT. It is translated as CASSPRHDIPGNTIYF. Variable domain in full (rest from reference TRBV18 and TRBJ1-3): NAGVMQNPRHLVRRRGQEARLRCSPMKGHSHVYWYRQLPEEGLKFMVYLQKENIIDESGMPKERFSAEFPKEGPSILRIQQVVRGDSAAYFCASSPRHDIPGNTIYFGEGSWLTVV.

The chain joins TRBV9 to TRBJ2-1; weak D call: TRBD1 (6 bases). Trimming stripped 3 bases from V and 5 bases from J, with 15 bases between. Germline V gives CDR1 SGDLS, CDR2 YYNGEE. The CDR3 spans 15 residues. CDR3 in DNA: TGTGCCAGCAGCGATGAGGGGGAAGGTCACAATGAGCAGTTCTTC. Translating it yields CASSDEGEGHNEQFF.